One sample yielded the 30 T cell receptor beta chains listed below, sequenced in a study of blood T cell repertoires in COVID-19. Produced via immunoSEQ multiplex PCR; TCRdb's table is partial and in-frame only. The top ten hold approximately 40% of the sample, which has 140,000 or so clones, more than 75% seen once. The sequenced material came from peripheral blood. The receptor set was obtained from a man aged 45-60 years who had recovered from COVID-19.

This chain uses TRBV11-2 with TRBJ2-7, with 10 positions matching TRBD1. CDR3 length: 15 amino acids. J was trimmed by 4 bases and V by 5 bases; bases with no gene match: 8. From germline, CDR1 is SGHAT and CDR2 FQNNGV. Written as DNA, the CDR3 is TGTGCCAGCAGCAACTGGGACAGGGGAAAATACGAGCAGTACTTC. This encodes CASSNWDRGKYEQYF.

The sample holds one count of this clone. The chain is built from TRBV9 and TRBJ2-1; 11 bases fit TRBD2. The V segment lost 4 bases and the J segment 4 bases; nucleotides outside the gene matches: 10. CDR1 is SGDLS, CDR2 YYNGEE, per germline. The CDR3 contains 17 residues. The CDR3 is CASSMSYASGGYNEQFF. The CDR3 coding sequence is TGTGCCAGCAGCATGAGTTACGCTAGCGGGGGGTACAATGAGCAGTTCTTC.

The V and J genes are TRBV10-3 and TRBJ1-2; 7 positions agree with TRBD1. Per germline, CDR1 ENHRY and CDR2 SYGVKD. The CDR3 covers 17 residues. The V and J ends lost 5 bases and 2 bases, in that order; junction bases with no gene match: 14. The CDR3 nucleotides are TGTGCCATCAGTTCTACTTTCGGGACAGAATCAAACTATGGCTACACCTTC. Encoded protein: CAISSTFGTESNYGYTF.

This chain joins TRBV5-1 and TRBJ1-1; TRBD1 is a possible D gene (6 bases). CDR1 is SGHRS and CDR2 is YFSETQ in the germline V gene. CDR3 length: 13 residues. Between the trimmed V and J ends, which lost 1 base and 8 bases, there was a span of 12 bases. The CDR3: CASSLQVDREAFF. CDR3 coding DNA: TGCGCCAGCAGCTTGCAGGTGGACAGAGAAGCTTTCTTT.

The chain employs TRBV6-1 and TRBJ1-5; 9 nucleotides match TRBD1. The CDR3 contains 18 residues. The V segment lost 4 bases and the J segment 6 bases; nucleotides outside the gene matches: 16. Germline CDR1 is MNHNS and CDR2 is SASEGT. Written as DNA, the CDR3 is TGTGCCAGCAGTGCTACAGGGGGCAGCAAGACATTCGGTCAGCCCCAGCATTTT. Its translation is CASSATGGSKTFGQPQHF.

The chain combines TRBV10-1 with TRBJ2-7, with 11 bases that match TRBD1. CDR3 length equals 15 residues. Germline CDR1 WNHNN, CDR2 SYGVQD (reference sequence). V gave up 4 bases and J gave up 5 bases; unmatched junction bases: 7. The CDR3 here is CASSGRRTGGDEQYF. The CDR3 DNA is TGCGCCAGCAGTGGCCGAAGGACAGGGGGCGACGAGCAGTACTTC.

This sequence joins TRBV12-3 or TRBV12-4 and TRBJ2-7; 8 bases fit TRBD1. CDR3 size: 13 residues. V lost 7 bases to trimming and J lost 4 bases; unmatched junction nucleotides: 6. Here the CDR3 reads CASTPRQGYEQYF. The CDR3 bases are TGTGCCAGCACCCCTAGACAGGGGTACGAGCAGTACTTC.

The gene calls are TRBV6-5 and TRBJ1-2; a weak D match, TRBD1 (6 bases). This CDR3 comprises 14 residues. Germline-derived CDR1 and CDR2 are MNHEY and SVGAGI. Trimming removed 2 bases at V and 7 bases at J, with 14 bases between. CDR3 in DNA: TGTGCCAGCAGTTACCTGGGGGGGCGAGGTGGCTACACCTTC. This sequence encodes CASSYLGGRGGYTF.

A word on this clone: This sample also contains other DNA sequences that code for the same CDR3. The CDR3 DNA sequence: TGTGCCAGCTCACCCACAGGGGGTAATTCACCCCTCCACTTT. It specifies CASSPTGGNSPLHF. V is TRBV18 and J is TRBJ1-6; 8 bases agree with TRBD1. This CDR3 has 14 amino acids. Germline CDR1 is KGHSH and CDR2 is LQKENI. Trimming at V came to 3 bases and at J to 6 bases, leaving 1 base not matched to a gene.

On this clone itself: The sample has other DNA sequences that encode this CDR3 too. J is TRBJ2-7 and V is TRBV5-6; TRBD1 matches 10 bases. This CDR3 has 13 residues. Per the germline V gene, CDR1 is SGHDT and CDR2 is YYEEEE. With 3 bases clipped from V and 3 bases from J, the junction kept 0 bases outside the gene matches. The CDR3 reads CASSWTGGYEQYF. The CDR3, as DNA: TGTGCCAGCAGCTGGACAGGGGGCTACGAGCAGTACTTC.

The V call is TRBV6-5, the J call TRBJ1-6; TRBD1 matches 7 bases. This CDR3 region has 16 residues. Germline-derived CDR1 and CDR2 are MNHEY and SVGAGI. V was clipped by 2 bases and J by 7 bases; unmatched bases: 8. Here the CDR3 reads CASSYQGGAKNSPLHF. The CDR3, as DNA: TGTGCCAGCAGTTACCAGGGGGGCGCCAAAAATTCACCCCTCCACTTT.

The rearrangement links TRBV4-2 to TRBJ1-5; 7 bases align to TRBD1. The germline gives CDR1 LGHNA, CDR2 YNFKEQ. V shed 0 bases and J 3 bases; nucleotides not matched to a gene: 5. CDR3 length equals 16 residues. The chain's CDR3 is CASSQDPDRNNQPQHF. The CDR3 nucleotides are TGTGCCAGCAGCCAAGATCCGGACAGGAACAATCAGCCCCAGCATTTT.

The chain uses TRBV6-2 or TRBV6-3 and TRBJ2-5; 10 bases map to TRBD2. The CDR3 length is 16 residues. The trim removed 5 bases at V and 5 bases at J, leaving 11 bases unmatched. CDR1 is MNHEY and CDR2 is SVGEGT in the germline V gene. The CDR3 region is CASSQGGLARAETQYF. DNA of the CDR3: TGTGCCAGCAGTCAAGGGGGACTAGCGAGAGCGGAGACCCAGTACTTC.

The chain has TRBV18 and TRBJ2-2; perhaps TRBD1 as D (5 bases). V was shortened by 4 bases and J by 6 bases, with 27 bases between the two germline ends. There are 19 residues in the CDR3. The germline CDR1 and CDR2 sequences are KGHSH and LQKENI. The CDR3 DNA follows: TGTGCCAGCTCACGCAACCAACGGGTCGGCAGGGAAGGGGCCGGGGAGCTGTTTTTT. It specifies CASSRNQRVGREGAGELFF.

This clone is a singleton in its sample. The chain recombines TRBV7-9 with TRBJ2-7; tentatively, D is TRBD1 (5 bases). Germline V gene sequence: CDR1 SEHNR, CDR2 FQNEAQ (reference sequence). The germline V and J ends were trimmed by 4 bases and 1 base, with 11 bases remaining between them. CDR3 length equals 14 residues. The CDR3 protein is CASSSRRQSYEQYF. DNA of the CDR3: TGTGCCAGCAGCTCGAGACGACAGTCCTACGAGCAGTACTTC.

This chain joins TRBV27 and TRBJ2-6, with TRBD2 identical over 7 bases. The germline V gene has CDR1 MNHEY and CDR2 SMNVEV (reference sequence). V lost 5 bases and J lost 0; bases outside the gene matches: 10. The CDR3 is 18 amino acids. CDR3 amino acids: CASSLRGDELSGANVLTF. Written as DNA, the CDR3 is TGTGCCAGCAGTCTACGGGGGGACGAACTCTCTGGGGCCAACGTCCTGACTTTC. Full variable domain (outside the CDR3, taken from reference TRBV27 and TRBJ2-6): EAQVTQNPRYLITVTGKKLTVTCSQNMNHEYMSWYRQDPGLGLRQIYYSMNVEVTDKGDVPEGYKVSRKEKRNFPLILESPSPNQTSLYFCASSLRGDELSGANVLTFGAGSRLTVL.

This chain links TRBV5-6 with TRBJ1-2; D not resolved. Germline V gene sequence: CDR1 SGHDT, CDR2 YYEEEE. This CDR3 is built from 18 residues. V lost 0 bases and J 0 bases, leaving 18 bases between the germline ends. Here the CDR3 DNA reads TGTGCCAGCAGCTTGGGGGCGGGAGAAAGGTTAACTAACTATGGCTACACCTTC. It is translated as CASSLGAGERLTNYGYTF.

Written as DNA, the CDR3 is TGTGCCAGCAGCCCCCCTCCCGAGTACGAGCAGTACTTC. Translated: CASSPPPEYEQYF. This sequence joins TRBV5-8 and TRBJ2-7; D uncertain. Deletions cut 4 bases from V and 4 bases from J, with 12 bases between. Per the germline V gene, CDR1 is SGHTS and CDR2 is YDEGEE. The CDR3 length is 13 residues.

V gene TRBV27 combines with J gene TRBJ1-6, with a weak D call TRBD1 (6 bases). CDR3 length: 16 residues. Trimming pared 0 bases from V and 5 bases from J, leaving 11 bases between. Looked up from germline, CDR1 is MNHEY and CDR2 is SMNVEV (reference sequence). The DNA of the CDR3 is TGTGCCAGCAGTTTATCCGATCGGACAGATAATTCACCCCTCCACTTT. This translates into CASSLSDRTDNSPLHF.

V usage is TRBV4-3 and J usage is TRBJ1-4, with 7 nucleotides matching TRBD1. The CDR3 covers 15 residues. J lost 7 bases, V lost 4 bases, and 9 bases had no gene match. The germline CDR1 and CDR2 sequences are LGHNA and YSLEER. CDR3 protein: CASSPGPGGGEKLFF. DNA for the CDR3: TGCGCCAGCAGCCCTGGGCCAGGGGGTGGTGAAAAACTGTTTTTT.

The chain uses TRBV4-3 and TRBJ2-7; the D gene is possibly TRBD1 (5 bases). The germline V gene encodes CDR1 LGHNA and CDR2 YSLEER. Deletions cut 2 bases from V and 0 bases from J, with 5 bases between. The CDR3 covers 13 residues. The CDR3 DNA reads TGCGCCAGCAGCCAACAGGGCTCCTACGAGCAGTACTTC. As protein: CASSQQGSYEQYF.

V is TRBV7-9 and J is TRBJ2-2, with 8 bases that match TRBD1. V shed 7 bases, J shed 5 bases, and the junction held 9 bases outside the gene matches. CDR1 and CDR2 from the germline V gene are SEHNR and FQNEAQ (reference sequence). The CDR3 loop spans 15 amino acids. The CDR3 bases are TGTGCCAGCAACCCCGACAGGGGAAGAACCGGGGAGCTGTTTTTT. This gives the protein CASNPDRGRTGELFF.

V is TRBV11-2 and J is TRBJ2-7, with TRBD1 identical over 8 bases. Germline V gene data show CDR1 as SGHAT and CDR2 as FQNNGV. V was clipped by 5 bases and J by 3 bases; unmatched bases: 12. The CDR3 has 16 residues. DNA for the CDR3: TGTGCCAGCAGCGTAGGTGAGGGACAGGCATACTACGAGCAGTACTTC. It encodes CASSVGEGQAYYEQYF.

This clone was recorded only once. The chain uses TRBV7-6 and TRBJ2-3, with TRBD1 matching over 7 bases. V dropped 1 base and J dropped 1; count of bases not matched to a gene: 5. CDR1 and CDR2 (germline): SGHVS, FNYEAQ. This CDR3 has 16 amino acids. This CDR3 is CASSLVVGTGTDTQYF. CDR3 nucleotide sequence: TGTGCCAGCAGCTTAGTTGTGGGGACAGGCACAGATACGCAGTATTTT.

This chain connects TRBV5-4 to TRBJ1-5, with no clear D. This CDR3 is 12 amino acids long. V was shortened by 0 bases and J by 5 bases, with 3 bases between the two germline ends. Germline CDR1 is SGHNT and CDR2 is YYREEE (reference sequence). In DNA, the CDR3 is TGTGCCAGCAGCTTGGGAGATCAGCCCCAGCATTTT. Amino acids: CASSLGDQPQHF.

The chain couples TRBV18 to TRBJ2-2; D uncertain. The CDR3 sequence is 15 residues long. V gave up 3 bases and J gave up 5 bases, with 13 bases separating them. Germline V gene sequence: CDR1 KGHSH, CDR2 LQKENI. CDR3 coding DNA: TGTGCCAGCTCACCGGTCCTCCCAGGAACCGGGGAGCTGTTTTTT. It yields the protein CASSPVLPGTGELFF.

The rearrangement joins TRBV5-4 to TRBJ2-5; 10 positions match TRBD2. Germline loops: CDR1 SGHNT, CDR2 YYREEE (reference sequence). There are 15 residues in the CDR3. J gave up 3 bases and V 0 bases, and 2 bases lay outside the gene matches. CDR3 residues: CASSLDGLAEETQYF. The CDR3 DNA reads as TGTGCCAGCAGCTTGGATGGACTAGCGGAAGAGACCCAGTACTTC.

The rearrangement joins TRBV6-5 to TRBJ2-1; D unresolved. Trimming stripped 0 bases from V and 1 base from J, with 7 bases between. This CDR3 has 15 residues. Germline assignment: CDR1 MNHEY and CDR2 SVGAGI. The CDR3 nucleotides read TGTGCCAGCAGTTACTCCTCGGGTTCCTACAATGAGCAGTTCTTC. Translation gives CASSYSSGSYNEQFF.

The DNA of the CDR3 is TGTGCCAGCATTGCGGGGGGACGGATCTATGGCTACACCTTC. Amino acids: CASIAGGRIYGYTF. V gene TRBV6-5 combines with J gene TRBJ1-2, with a tentative D call TRBD1 (5 bases). The length of the CDR3 is 14 residues. Trimming stripped 7 bases from V and 4 bases from J, with 16 bases between. The V gene's germline CDR1 is MNHEY and CDR2 SVGAGI.

For the CDR3, the DNA is TGTGCCAGCAGCCCAAGGGGGGGGGTTACAGATACGCAGTATTTT. This encodes CASSPRGGVTDTQYF. This chain joins TRBV5-5 and TRBJ2-3, with a tentative D call TRBD2 (7 bases). Germline assignment: CDR1 SGHKS and CDR2 YYEKEE (reference sequence). V was trimmed by 4 bases and J by 3 bases, leaving 15 bases between them. This CDR3 comprises 15 residues. Looking up the rest from reference TRBV5-5 and TRBJ2-3 gives the full variable domain: DAGVTQSPTHLIKTRGQQVTLRCSPISGHKSVSWYQQVLGQGPQFIFQYYEKEERGRGNFPDRFSARQFPNYSSELNVNALLLGDSALYLCASSPRGGVTDTQYFGPGTRLTVL.